This T cell receptor beta chain was found in a study of cytotoxic CD8 clonotypes in ibrutinib-treated CLL. Study outcomes and limitations: Upon ibrutinib response clonality rose, and upon progression it fell back toward baseline. Once treatment began, public clonotypes, which were uncommon, contracted or stayed stable.

Clones were read by immunoSEQ multiplex PCR, and TCRdb kept only the in-frame ones, dropping some. Of 55,000 to 85,000 clones in the sample, less than 95% were seen once. Per germline, CDR1 SGHVS and CDR2 FNYEAQ. Trimming stripped 7 bases from V and 1 base from J, with 13 bases between. The CDR3 loop spans 15 amino acids. About this clone: Its antigen remains unknown.

Source: PBMCs, taken after 12 months of ibrutinib treatment. V gene TRBV7-6 combines with J gene TRBJ2-2; a possible D gene is TRBD2 (5 bases). The source of this sequence is a human donor with chronic lymphocytic leukemia. CDR3 region: CASTESAGNTGELFF. The CDR3 DNA sequence: TGTGCCAGCACCGAATCCGCGGGGAACACCGGGGAGCTGTTTTTT. Full variable domain (missing parts from reference TRBV7-6 and TRBJ2-2): GAGVSQSPRYKVTKRGQDVALRCDPISGHVSLYWYRQALGQGPEFLTYFNYEAQQDKSGLPNDRFSAERPEGSISTLTIQRTEQRDSAMYRCASTESAGNTGELFFGEGSRLTVL.